This TCR beta chain stems from a study of early T cells in non-severe SARS-CoV-2 infection. Study-wide points: The VDJdb matching leaned toward anti-spike CD8 responses and overlooked private and CD4 specificities.

This clonotype was recorded at least ten times. What it recognizes is unknown. Germline values: CDR1 MNHEY, CDR2 SVGAGI. V lost 6 bases, J lost 6 bases, and 18 bases lay in between. The CDR3 spans 14 residues. In the library, individual cDNA molecules carried attached unique molecular identifiers. TCRdb re-called the 5' RACE reads through MiXCR, storing one row per CDR3 protein. In the table there are tens of thousands of distinct CDR3 sequences, less than 11% of which are singletons. This clonotype was obtained from an adult who was a healthcare worker with PCR-confirmed SARS-CoV-2 infection or an uninfected control (not recorded which). V gene TRBV6-5 combines with J gene TRBJ2-7; tentative D call: TRBD2 (7 bases). The sequenced material came from whole blood. The CDR3: CASRGQGLEGEQYF. In DNA, the CDR3 is TGTGCCAGCAGGGGACAAGGACTAGAAGGCGAGCAGTACTTC.